The 9 T cell receptor beta chains in this list originate from one sample, sequenced in a study of cytomegalovirus exposure and HLA in healthy donors. The PCR contained 60 Vbeta and 13 Jbeta primers. TCRdb's copy holds only in-frame clones and misses some; the assay was immunoSEQ multiplex PCR. In the table there are under 250,000 clones, approximately 84% of which are singletons. Sequencing was carried out using PBMCs. These receptors were taken from a girl aged 2-10 years in good health and CMV-seronegative.

This rearrangement joins TRBV30 to TRBJ2-7; D might be TRBD2 (6 bases). Looked up from germline, CDR1 is GTSNPN and CDR2 is SVGIG (reference sequence). V was shortened by 1 base and J by 4 bases, with 11 bases between the two germline ends. The length of the CDR3 is 13 residues. The CDR3 nucleotides are TGTGCCTGGAGTGACGGGACTGAGTACGAGCAGTACTTC. Its protein product is CAWSDGTEYEQYF.

The chain employs TRBV6-1 and TRBJ1-2, with a tentative D call TRBD1 (5 bases). CDR1 is MNHNS and CDR2 is SASEGT in the germline V gene. Trimming removed 4 bases at V and 0 bases at J, with 12 bases between. CDR3 length: 15 residues. The CDR3 DNA follows: TGTGCCAGCAGTGCTGCGACAGTCTCTAACTATGGCTACACCTTC. This encodes CASSAATVSNYGYTF.

The chain has TRBV5-1 and TRBJ2-2, with 10 bases that match TRBD1. The CDR3 is 15 residues long. Germline trimming cut 3 bases from V and 7 bases from J; bases unmatched to any gene: 6. From germline, CDR1 is SGHRS and CDR2 YFSETQ. CDR3 nucleotide sequence: TGCGCCAGCAGCTCCTCCGGGACAGGGGTCGGGGAGCTGTTTTTT. Translated, it gives CASSSSGTGVGELFF. Full variable domain (remainder filled in from reference TRBV5-1 and TRBJ2-2): KAGVTQTPRYLIKTRGQQVTLSCSPISGHRSVSWYQQTPGQGLQFLFEYFSETQRNKGNFPGRFSGRQFSNSRSEMNVSTLELGDSALYLCASSSSGTGVGELFFGEGSRLTVL.

The rearrangement uses TRBV2 and TRBJ2-4; no firm D call. The CDR3 has 16 amino acids. Trimming pared 3 bases from V and 0 bases from J, leaving 12 bases between. In germline, CDR1 is SNHLY, CDR2 FYNNEI. The DNA of the CDR3 is TGTGCCAGCAGTGAGAGTTTGCTCATAGCCAAAAACATTCAGTACTTC. Translation: CASSESLLIAKNIQYF.

The rearrangement joins TRBV18 to TRBJ2-5, with 8 bases matching TRBD1. The CDR3 length is 13 residues. V shed 5 bases and J 5 bases; nucleotides not matched to a gene: 4. Germline assignment: CDR1 KGHSH and CDR2 LQKENI. Written as DNA, the CDR3 is TGTGCCAGCTCAATGACAGGGGCGGAGACCCAGTACTTC. It translates to CASSMTGAETQYF.

This clone appeared a single time. The chain carries TRBV5-1 and TRBJ2-7, with TRBD2 matching over 9 bases. The V gene end was trimmed by 4 bases and the J gene end by 3 bases; junction bases not matched to a gene: 11. This CDR3 is 16 amino acids long. Germline loops: CDR1 SGHRS, CDR2 YFSETQ. The CDR3 sequence: CASSQDLTSGLYEQYF. The CDR3 region has the DNA TGCGCCAGCAGCCAAGACTTGACTAGCGGCCTCTACGAGCAGTACTTC.

Comment on this clone: The same CDR3 arises from other DNA sequences in this sample as well. V is TRBV6-5 and J is TRBJ2-7, with unresolved D. The CDR3 sequence is 11 residues long. Trimming shortened V by 4 bases and J by 4 bases, and 5 bases separated the two germline ends. In germline, CDR1 is MNHEY, CDR2 SVGAGI. In nucleotides, the CDR3 is TGTGCCAGCAGTTCTCTTTACGAGCAGTACTTC. Protein product: CASSSLYEQYF.

This chain connects TRBV6-1 to TRBJ2-5; D is possibly TRBD2 (5 bases). Trimming stripped 11 bases from V and 2 bases from J, with 15 bases between. This CDR3 has 13 residues. CDR1 and CDR2 (germline): MNHNS, SASEGT. The CDR3 here is CALTKRLQETQYF. CDR3 DNA: TGTGCCCTAACGAAGCGGCTGCAAGAGACCCAGTACTTC.

The chain couples TRBV6-1 to TRBJ1-2; TRBD1 is a possible D gene (6 bases). V was shortened by 2 bases and J by 6 bases, with 22 bases between the two germline ends. CDR1 is MNHNS, CDR2 SASEGT, per germline. The CDR3 contains 17 residues. This CDR3 reads CASSEFVFGEGEDGYTF. DNA of the CDR3: TGTGCCAGCAGTGAATTTGTATTTGGGGAGGGGGAGGATGGCTACACCTTC.